What follows is one TCR beta chain and its context. Its cognate antigen is unknown. TCRdb's copy holds only in-frame clones and misses some; the assay was immunoSEQ multiplex PCR. The sample yields around 130,000 clones, over 85% seen once. The length of the CDR3 is 13 residues. Germline V gene lookup returns CDR1 LNHNV and CDR2 YYDKDF (reference sequence). Trimming left V 3 bases short and J 2 bases short, with 7 bases between. These data originate in a study of T cell responses to AZD1222 COVID-19 vaccine. Findings of the study overall: Baseline seropositives among AZD1222 recipients totaled only five to seven. Of spike-specific TCRs, nearly half reportedly target regions left unmutated in variants. Compared with day 0, the breadth and depth of the Spike-specific TCR repertoire rose significantly after two doses of AZD1222.

The receptor's source is an adult in good health. V gene TRBV15 combines with J gene TRBJ2-5; D is unclear. Sequenced here: peripheral blood, sampled on day 0 of AZD1222 vaccination. The CDR3 region is CATSSLGQETQYF. The CDR3 nucleotides read TGTGCCACCAGCAGCTTGGGGCAAGAGACCCAGTACTTC.